This entry is about one TCR beta chain. Its antigen is not known. V lost 0 bases to trimming and J lost 6 bases, with 11 bases between them. Germline V gives CDR1 DFQATT, CDR2 SNEGSKA (reference sequence). The CDR3 has 13 amino acids. Ophthalmopathy cases met thresholds of Clinical Activity Score at least 3, NOSPECS grade at least 4 and duration under 3 months. The data belong to a study of T cells in Graves' hyperthyroidism and ophthalmopathy. Across the whole study: Prior to any treatment, at the point of initial diagnosis, peripheral blood was collected. Study-wide results and caveats: Among clonotypes expanded in thyroid above 0.001, most were also found in blood.

Authors of the study amplified TCR beta CDR3 regions from RNA transcripts. First-round RT-PCR of the TCR CDR3 relied on the HTBI primer set. TCRdb reprocessed the multiplex PCR reads with MiXCR, giving one entry per CDR3 protein. The sample has a few hundred thousand distinct CDR3 sequences, about 16% seen once. The sequenced sample was blood. The sequence derives from a woman between 25 and 40 years old with Graves' ophthalmopathy. J is TRBJ1-2 and V is TRBV20-1; tentative D call: TRBD1 (6 bases). The CDR3 loop reads CSARDQQGNGYTF. The CDR3 DNA reads TGCAGTGCTAGAGATCAACAGGGCAATGGCTACACCTTC.